This TCR beta chain emerged from a study of T cell responses to AZD1222 COVID-19 vaccine. Study results and limitations: Clonal diversity was possibly underestimated, and white British individuals and females predominated among donors. Baseline seropositivity occurred in only 5 to 7 AZD1222 recipients. Regions left unmutated in variants are reportedly the target of nearly half of spike-specific TCRs.

Clones were sequenced by immunoSEQ multiplex PCR, and TCRdb holds only the in-frame ones, with some missing. Of about 98,000 clones listed, 88% are singletons. With respect to this clone: What it recognizes is unknown.

Trimming at V came to 5 bases and at J to 2 bases, leaving 4 bases not matched to a gene. There are 14 residues in the CDR3. Germline CDR1 is MNHEY and CDR2 is SVGEGT. Here the sequenced sample was peripheral blood, taken on day 0 of MenACWY control vaccination. The V gene is TRBV6-2 or TRBV6-3, the J gene TRBJ2-7, with 9 bases fitting TRBD1. The sequence was obtained from an adult in good health. CDR3 amino acids: CASSDRGGPYEQYF. DNA for the CDR3: TGTGCCAGCAGTGACAGGGGGGGACCCTACGAGCAGTACTTC.